The 14 T cell receptor beta chains given below trace back to one sample, sequenced in a study of cytomegalovirus exposure and HLA in healthy donors. Repertoires were generated with immunoSEQ multiplex PCR, while TCRdb's copy carries only in-frame clones and drops some. This table holds roughly 150,000 clones, approximately 96% found once. The sequenced material came from PBMCs. The receptor set was obtained from a woman aged 18-29 years in good health and CMV-seronegative.

This clone was picked up one time. V usage is TRBV14 and J usage is TRBJ1-1; no reliable D call. Germline V gene sequence: CDR1 SGHDN, CDR2 FVKESK. This CDR3 contains 14 residues. V was cut by 4 bases and J by 4 bases, with 13 bases left in between. The CDR3 DNA follows: TGTGCCAGCAGCCCCGCGGTCCGGGGCACTGAAGCTTTCTTT. Translated: CASSPAVRGTEAFF.

The J gene is TRBJ1-2, the V gene TRBV5-5, with a possible D match to TRBD1 (5 bases). V shed 3 bases and J shed 5 bases, with 17 bases lying between them. This CDR3 has 15 amino acids. Germline assignment: CDR1 SGHKS and CDR2 YYEKEE (reference sequence). The CDR3 DNA follows: TGTGCCAGCAGCTCGGGACCCGCCGGGGGGTATGGCTACACCTTC. Translating it yields CASSSGPAGGYGYTF. The variable domain in full, with the rest retrieved from reference TRBV5-5 and TRBJ1-2, is DAGVTQSPTHLIKTRGQQVTLRCSPISGHKSVSWYQQVLGQGPQFIFQYYEKEERGRGNFPDRFSARQFPNYSSELNVNALLLGDSALYLCASSSGPAGGYGYTFGSGTRLTVV.

The chain combines TRBV7-2 with TRBJ1-5; 7 nucleotides align to TRBD1. The germline V gene has CDR1 SGHTA and CDR2 FQGNSA. The CDR3 extends over 14 amino acids. V was pared by 7 bases and J by 3 bases, with 6 bases of the junction left unmatched. The CDR3 here is CASTPDRFNQPQHF. As DNA, the CDR3 is TGTGCCAGCACCCCGGACAGGTTCAATCAGCCCCAGCATTTT.

The chain is built from TRBV10-3 and TRBJ1-1; 10 bases match TRBD1. The CDR3 is made up of 14 amino acids. Germline CDR1 ENHRY, CDR2 SYGVKD. V was pared by 4 bases and J by 4 bases, with 3 bases of the junction left unmatched. The CDR3 DNA is TGTGCCATCAGTGGAGGGACAGGGGTCACTGAAGCTTTCTTT. The encoded protein is CAISGGTGVTEAFF.

The chain joins TRBV5-4 to TRBJ2-7, with D possibly being TRBD1 (7 bases). With 4 bases removed from V and 3 bases from J, the gap between germline ends came to 17 bases. CDR3 size: 15 residues. Germline V gene sequence: CDR1 SGHNT, CDR2 YYREEE (reference sequence). The CDR3 is CASSAGQNLGYEQYF. The DNA of the CDR3 is TGTGCCAGCAGCGCGGGACAGAACCTAGGCTACGAGCAGTACTTC.

V is TRBV12-5 and J is TRBJ1-5, with unresolved D. Trimming shortened V by 2 bases and J by 6 bases, and 11 bases separated the two germline ends. Germline assignment: CDR1 LGHNT and CDR2 FRNRAP. This CDR3 region has 14 residues. The CDR3 loop is CASGLSIRSQPQHF. CDR3 DNA: TGTGCTAGTGGTTTGTCCATCCGGAGTCAGCCCCAGCATTTT.

The chain links TRBV6-5 to TRBJ1-1; D may be TRBD1 (6 bases). The germline CDR1 and CDR2 sequences are MNHEY and SVGAGI. The CDR3 totals 15 residues. Trimming left V 2 bases short and J 3 bases short, with 13 bases between. In DNA form, the CDR3 reads TGTGCCAGCAGTTACGCCCTAAGACAGGACACTGAAGCTTTCTTT. Translating gives CASSYALRQDTEAFF.

This clone was found once. J is TRBJ2-5 and V is TRBV30; 8 bases are a match to TRBD1. Losses at the gene ends were 0 bases for V and 4 bases for J; bases not matched to a gene: 13. The germline CDR1 and CDR2 sequences are GTSNPN and SVGIG (reference sequence). CDR3 size: 17 residues. The CDR3 nucleotides read TGTGCCTGGAGTGTATTCGGTCAGGGGGCGCCAACAGAGACCCAGTACTTC. Translation gives CAWSVFGQGAPTETQYF. Filled out from reference TRBV30 and TRBJ2-5, the complete variable domain reads SQTIHQWPATLVQPVGSPLSLECTVEGTSNPNLYWYRQAAGRGLQLLFYSVGIGQISSEVPQNLSASRPQDRQFILSSKKLLLSDSGFYLCAWSVFGQGAPTETQYFGPGTRLLVL.

V is TRBV5-6 and J is TRBJ1-2; maybe TRBD1 (6 bases). Between the trimmed V and J ends, which lost 0 bases and 4 bases, there was a span of 10 bases. CDR3 length equals 14 residues. CDR1 and CDR2 from the germline V gene are SGHDT and YYEEEE. The DNA of the CDR3 is TGTGCCAGCAGCTTGGGGGGGCTGGTCTATGGCTACACCTTC. The encoded protein is CASSLGGLVYGYTF.

CDR3 sequence: CASSPGQGPSYEQYF. In nucleotides, the CDR3 is TGCGCCAGCAGCCCGGGACAGGGTCCCTCCTACGAGCAGTACTTC. V usage is TRBV4-1 and J usage is TRBJ2-7; TRBD1 agrees at 9 bases. CDR3 length equals 15 residues. The trim removed 4 bases at V and 0 bases at J, leaving 4 bases unmatched. Germline assignment: CDR1 MGHRA and CDR2 YSYEKL.

This clone was recorded only once. J is TRBJ1-5 and V is TRBV19; the D gene is possibly TRBD1 (6 bases). The germline V gene encodes CDR1 LNHDA and CDR2 SQIVND (reference sequence). V lost 5 bases, J lost 0 bases, and 17 bases lay in between. There are 17 residues in the CDR3. CDR3 in amino acids: CASSLGASGYSNQPQHF. In DNA, the CDR3 is TGTGCCAGTAGTCTGGGGGCGTCTGGGTATAGCAATCAGCCCCAGCATTTT.

The rearrangement uses TRBV4-2 and TRBJ1-4, with TRBD1 matching 12 bases. V shed 2 bases, J shed 6 bases, and the junction held 13 bases outside the gene matches. The CDR3 is 19 residues long. The germline gives CDR1 LGHNA, CDR2 YNFKEQ. CDR3: CASSQLPGQGAPRYEKLFF. The CDR3 nucleotides are TGTGCCAGCAGCCAATTACCGGGACAGGGGGCCCCTAGGTATGAAAAACTGTTTTTT.

This chain connects TRBV25-1 to TRBJ2-1; 9 bases match TRBD1. This CDR3 is built from 17 residues. V trimming: 3 bases; J trimming: 0 bases; junction bases outside the gene matches: 6. Germline V gene lookup returns CDR1 MGHDK and CDR2 SYGVNS. CDR3 sequence: CASSDLQGAGSYNEQFF. Here the CDR3 DNA reads TGTGCCAGCAGTGACCTACAGGGGGCTGGCTCCTACAATGAGCAGTTCTTC.

This chain joins TRBV5-1 and TRBJ1-1; possible D gene TRBD1, 5 bases. This CDR3 contains 15 residues. Trimming left V 1 base short and J 0 bases short, with 10 bases between. From germline, CDR1 is SGHRS and CDR2 YFSETQ. The CDR3 DNA reads as TGCGCCAGCAGCTTGACGGCAGGGCTGAACACTGAAGCTTTCTTT. Translated: CASSLTAGLNTEAFF. Full variable domain (remainder filled in from reference TRBV5-1 and TRBJ1-1): KAGVTQTPRYLIKTRGQQVTLSCSPISGHRSVSWYQQTPGQGLQFLFEYFSETQRNKGNFPGRFSGRQFSNSRSEMNVSTLELGDSALYLCASSLTAGLNTEAFFGQGTRLTVV.